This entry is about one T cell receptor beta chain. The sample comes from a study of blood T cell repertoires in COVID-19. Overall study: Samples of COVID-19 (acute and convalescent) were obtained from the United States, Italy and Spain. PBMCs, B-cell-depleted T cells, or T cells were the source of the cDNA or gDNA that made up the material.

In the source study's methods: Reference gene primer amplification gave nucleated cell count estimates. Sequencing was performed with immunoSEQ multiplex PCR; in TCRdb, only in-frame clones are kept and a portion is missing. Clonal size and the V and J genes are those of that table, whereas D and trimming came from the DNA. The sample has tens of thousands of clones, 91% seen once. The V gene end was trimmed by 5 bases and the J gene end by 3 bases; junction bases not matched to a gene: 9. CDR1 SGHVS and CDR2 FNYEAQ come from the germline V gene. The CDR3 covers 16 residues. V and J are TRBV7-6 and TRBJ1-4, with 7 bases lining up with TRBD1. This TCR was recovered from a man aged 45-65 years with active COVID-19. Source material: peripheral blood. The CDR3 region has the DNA TGTGCCAGCAGCCTCCGCCGACAGGGATCTAATGAAAAACTGTTTTTT. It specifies CASSLRRQGSNEKLFF.